These T cell receptor beta chains were read from a single sample in a study of control samples from healthy donors and cancer patients. Using immunoSEQ multiplex PCR, the repertoire was profiled, and TCRdb retains in-frame clones only, with some absent. The data show 95,000 to 100,000 clones, around 89% seen once. Sequenced input: blood. Receptor source: a man under 40 in good health. The CDR3 runs from the conserved cysteine through the conserved F or W.

v_call cdr3_aa
TRBV11-2 CASSPRTGTVDYGYTF
TRBV7-9 CASSTGQGREETQYF
TRBV5-4 CASSFGTGELFF
TRBV2 CASSKPVTGNTEAFF
TRBV25-1 CASSAGTGEAFF
TRBV18 CASSLLAGSYEQYF
TRBV5-1 CASSLRGVPGELFF
TRBV6-5 CASSYGTENTEAFF
TRBV29-1 CSVIQRDRGIYEQYF
TRBV28 CASSGVYATNEKLFF
TRBV30 CAWSTRGGASSPLHF
TRBV28 CASSRPRDTLQYF
TRBV3-1/TRBV3-2 CASSQDLEGGNGYTF
TRBV11-3 CASSLGQSNEQFF
TRBV5-1 CASSLGQSGSPLHF
TRBV9 CASSDLGTGRTEAFF
TRBV4-2 CASSQERGPGANVLTF
TRBV28 CASSAQDMAGNTIYF
TRBV3-1/TRBV3-2 CASSQWLGGANVLTF
TRBV2 CASSEAYRYNEQFF
TRBV7-2 CASSLGPQGRETQYF
TRBV3-1/TRBV3-2 CASSQAAGFNEKLFF
TRBV11-2 CASSSTYNEQFF
TRBV4-3 CASSQDRTSIREQYF
TRBV7-8 CASSLTVNTEAFF
TRBV7-2 CASSTSGSSYEQYF
TRBV19 CASSMSGASYNEQFF
TRBV5-6 CASSPTGRETQYF
TRBV2 CASSFSEYTEAFF
TRBV11-2 CASSLMGLSGSPLHF
TRBV28 CASSPGHEQYF
TRBV6-6 CASSSREGTDTQYF
TRBV7-9 CASSLRTGANEKLFF
TRBV11-2 CASSLEATTRTSGRRDEQFF
TRBV6-4 CASSEGGSGTDTQYF
TRBV11-3 CASSLDPESNTIYF
TRBV5-5 CASSSTGSTKTSGNTIYF
TRBV27 CASSLQAGATDTQYF
TRBV6-5 CASSSRGSYNSPLHF
TRBV5-1 CASSKGEANQPQHF
TRBV27 CASSPIPGTGVYPQHF
TRBV24-1 CATSENRVNYGYTF
TRBV6-4 CASSDRNRGLIDTQYF
TRBV4-1 CASSQDSRVGYGYTF
TRBV27 CASSLNGGLVNQPQHF
TRBV12-3/TRBV12-4 CASETGYTDTQYF
TRBV10-3 CATRSATSPTDTQYF
TRBV6-1 CASSERDRGFTTNEKLFF
TRBV28 CASSLPTENTEAFF
TRBV28 CASSLYGESTEAFF
TRBV12-3/TRBV12-4 CASSLFGRTEAFF
TRBV2 CASSGTTYTGELFF
TRBV7-3 CASSSRPNNSPLHF
TRBV9 CASSVGGDLSGELFF
TRBV7-9 CASSLSNYGYTF
TRBV11-2 CASSLARIQYF
TRBV27 CASSLLRDRGPSGANVLTF